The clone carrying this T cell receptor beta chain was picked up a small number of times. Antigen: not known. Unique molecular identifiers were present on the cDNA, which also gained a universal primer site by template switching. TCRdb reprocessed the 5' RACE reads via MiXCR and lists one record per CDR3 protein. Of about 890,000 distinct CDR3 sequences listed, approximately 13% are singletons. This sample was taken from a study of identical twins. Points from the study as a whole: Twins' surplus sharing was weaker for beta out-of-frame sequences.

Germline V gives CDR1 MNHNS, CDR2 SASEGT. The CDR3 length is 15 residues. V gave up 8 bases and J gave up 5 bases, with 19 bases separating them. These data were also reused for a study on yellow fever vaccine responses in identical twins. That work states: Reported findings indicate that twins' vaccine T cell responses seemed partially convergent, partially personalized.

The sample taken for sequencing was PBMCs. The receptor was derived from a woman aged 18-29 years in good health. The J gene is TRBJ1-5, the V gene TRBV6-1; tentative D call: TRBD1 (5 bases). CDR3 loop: CASRTGLLEDQPQHF. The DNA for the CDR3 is TGTGCCAGCCGAACAGGTCTTCTTGAGGATCAGCCCCAGCATTTT.